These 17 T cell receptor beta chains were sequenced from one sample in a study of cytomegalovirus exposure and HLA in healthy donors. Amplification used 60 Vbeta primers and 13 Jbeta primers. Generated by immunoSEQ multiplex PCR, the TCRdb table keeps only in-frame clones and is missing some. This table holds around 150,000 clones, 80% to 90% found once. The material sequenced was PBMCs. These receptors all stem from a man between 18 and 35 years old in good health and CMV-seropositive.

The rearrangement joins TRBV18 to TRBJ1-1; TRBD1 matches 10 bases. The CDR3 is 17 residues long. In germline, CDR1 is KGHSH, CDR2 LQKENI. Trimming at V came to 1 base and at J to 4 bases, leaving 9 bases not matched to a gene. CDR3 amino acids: CASSPLRQGALSTEAFF. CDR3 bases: TGTGCCAGCTCACCACTTAGACAGGGGGCTCTGAGCACTGAAGCTTTCTTT.

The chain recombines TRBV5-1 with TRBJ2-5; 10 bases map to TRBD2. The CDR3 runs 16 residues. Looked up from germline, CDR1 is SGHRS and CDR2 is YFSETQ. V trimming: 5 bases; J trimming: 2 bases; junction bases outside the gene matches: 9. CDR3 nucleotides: TGCGCCAGCAGTGGGGTAGCGGGGGGACCACAAGAGACCCAGTACTTC. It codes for CASSGVAGGPQETQYF.

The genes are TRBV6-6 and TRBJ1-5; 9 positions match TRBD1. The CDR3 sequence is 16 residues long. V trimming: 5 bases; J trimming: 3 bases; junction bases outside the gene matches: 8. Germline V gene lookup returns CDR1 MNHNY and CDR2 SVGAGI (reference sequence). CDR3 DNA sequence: TGTGCCAGCAGTAAACCGGGACAGGGAAACAATCAGCCCCAGCATTTT. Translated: CASSKPGQGNNQPQHF.

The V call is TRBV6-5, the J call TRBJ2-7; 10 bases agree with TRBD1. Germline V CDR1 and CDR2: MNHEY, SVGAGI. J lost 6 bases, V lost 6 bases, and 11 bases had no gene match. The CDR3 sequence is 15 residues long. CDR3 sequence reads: CASSRSLGQGPEQYF. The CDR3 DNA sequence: TGTGCCAGCAGCCGTAGTTTGGGACAGGGGCCCGAGCAGTACTTC.

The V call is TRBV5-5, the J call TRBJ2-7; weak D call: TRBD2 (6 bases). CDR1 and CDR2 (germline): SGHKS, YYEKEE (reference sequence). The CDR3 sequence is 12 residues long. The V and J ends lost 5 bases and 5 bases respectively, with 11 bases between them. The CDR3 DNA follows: TGTGCCAGCAGGGTTGGAGGGAACGAGCAGTACTTC. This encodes CASRVGGNEQYF.

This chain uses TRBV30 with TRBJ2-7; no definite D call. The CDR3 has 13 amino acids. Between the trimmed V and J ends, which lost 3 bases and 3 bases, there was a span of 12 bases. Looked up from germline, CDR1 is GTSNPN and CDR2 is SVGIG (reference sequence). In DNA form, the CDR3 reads TGTGCCTGGAGCGCAACTAAGTTCTACGAGCAGTACTTC. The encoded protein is CAWSATKFYEQYF.

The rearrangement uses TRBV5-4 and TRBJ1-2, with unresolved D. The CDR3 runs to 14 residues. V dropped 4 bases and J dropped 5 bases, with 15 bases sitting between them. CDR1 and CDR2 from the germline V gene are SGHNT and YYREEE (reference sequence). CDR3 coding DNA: TGTGCCAGCAGCCCCCCCCGGGGTGAGTATGGCTACACCTTC. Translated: CASSPPRGEYGYTF.

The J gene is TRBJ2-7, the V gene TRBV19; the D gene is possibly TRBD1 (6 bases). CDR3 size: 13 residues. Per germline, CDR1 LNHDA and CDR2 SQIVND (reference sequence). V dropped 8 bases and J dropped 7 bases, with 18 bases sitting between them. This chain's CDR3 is CASGVNRVGEQYF. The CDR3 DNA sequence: TGTGCCAGTGGTGTTAACAGGGTCGGGGAGCAGTACTTC.

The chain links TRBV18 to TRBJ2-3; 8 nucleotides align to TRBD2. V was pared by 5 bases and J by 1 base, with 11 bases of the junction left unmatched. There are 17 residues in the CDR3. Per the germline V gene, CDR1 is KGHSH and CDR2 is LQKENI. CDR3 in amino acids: CASSSNTLGGGTDTQYF. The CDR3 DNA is TGTGCCAGCTCATCCAACACACTCGGGGGGGGCACAGATACGCAGTATTTT.

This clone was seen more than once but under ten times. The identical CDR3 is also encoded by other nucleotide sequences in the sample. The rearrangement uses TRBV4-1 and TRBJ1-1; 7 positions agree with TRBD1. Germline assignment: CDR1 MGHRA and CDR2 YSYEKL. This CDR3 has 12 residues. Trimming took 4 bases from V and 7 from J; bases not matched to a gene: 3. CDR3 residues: CASSPRQGEAFF. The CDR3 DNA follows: TGCGCCAGCAGCCCCAGACAGGGTGAAGCTTTCTTT.

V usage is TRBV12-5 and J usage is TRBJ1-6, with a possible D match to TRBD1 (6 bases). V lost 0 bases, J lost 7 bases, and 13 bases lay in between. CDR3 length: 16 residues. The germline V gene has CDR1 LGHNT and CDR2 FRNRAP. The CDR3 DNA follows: TGTGCTAGTGGTTTGGTAAAAGCAGGGGCGAATTCACCCCTCCACTTT. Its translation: CASGLVKAGANSPLHF.

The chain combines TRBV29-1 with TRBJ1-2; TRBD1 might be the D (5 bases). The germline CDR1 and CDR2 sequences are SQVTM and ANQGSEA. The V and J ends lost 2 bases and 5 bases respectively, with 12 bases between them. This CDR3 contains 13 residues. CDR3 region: CSVEPYDSYGYTF. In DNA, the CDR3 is TGCAGCGTTGAACCCTATGACAGTTATGGCTACACCTTC.

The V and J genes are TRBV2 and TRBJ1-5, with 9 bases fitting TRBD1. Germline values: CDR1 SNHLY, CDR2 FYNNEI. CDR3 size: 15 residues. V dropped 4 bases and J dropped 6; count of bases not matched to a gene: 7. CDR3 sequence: CASSAGQGKAQPQHF. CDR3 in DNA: TGTGCCAGCAGTGCGGGACAGGGCAAGGCTCAGCCCCAGCATTTT.

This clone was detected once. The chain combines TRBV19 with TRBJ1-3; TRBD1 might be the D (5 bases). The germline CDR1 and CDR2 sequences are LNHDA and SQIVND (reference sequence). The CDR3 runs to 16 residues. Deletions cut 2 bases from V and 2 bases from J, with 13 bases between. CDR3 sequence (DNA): TGTGCCAGTAGTATAACCACAGGAATTACTGGAAACACCATATATTTT. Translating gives CASSITTGITGNTIYF. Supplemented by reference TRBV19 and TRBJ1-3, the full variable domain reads DGGITQSPKYLFRKEGQNVTLSCEQNLNHDAMYWYRQDPGQGLRLIYYSQIVNDFQKGDIAEGYSVSREKKESFPLTVTSAQKNPTAFYLCASSITTGITGNTIYFGEGSWLTVV.

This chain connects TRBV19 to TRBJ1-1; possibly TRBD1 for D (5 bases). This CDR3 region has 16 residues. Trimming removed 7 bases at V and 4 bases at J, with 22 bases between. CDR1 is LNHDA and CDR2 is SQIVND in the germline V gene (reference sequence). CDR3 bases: TGTGCCAGTACCACCTTCGGGAGGGGCATGGGCACTGAAGCTTTCTTT. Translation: CASTTFGRGMGTEAFF.

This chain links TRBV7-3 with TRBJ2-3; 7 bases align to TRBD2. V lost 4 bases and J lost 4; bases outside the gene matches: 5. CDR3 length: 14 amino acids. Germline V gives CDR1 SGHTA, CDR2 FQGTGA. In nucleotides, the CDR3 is TGTGCCAGCAGCTCAGGGACTACTCCAGATACGCAGTATTTT. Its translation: CASSSGTTPDTQYF.

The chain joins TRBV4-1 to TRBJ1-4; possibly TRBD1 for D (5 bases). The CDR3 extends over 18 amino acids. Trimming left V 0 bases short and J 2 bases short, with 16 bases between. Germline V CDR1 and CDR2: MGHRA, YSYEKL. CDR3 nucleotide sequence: TGCGCCAGCAGCCAAGAGGAGGGGCGGCTCCTCACTAATGAAAAACTGTTTTTT. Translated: CASSQEEGRLLTNEKLFF.